This T cell receptor (beta chain) was sequenced for a study of vaccination and CD4 T cells after COVID-19. As for the study in general: Six males and four females, two Hispanic, made up the convalescents. Samples taken post-COVID came a median about 100 days after diagnosis, ranging from 35 to 161.

Researchers used the Oncomine TCR Beta short-read assay to sequence DNA from cultured CD4+ T cells. TCRdb fed the PCR reads into MiXCR, producing one record per CDR3 protein. The table has some 10,000 distinct CDR3 sequences, around a quarter seen once; the top ten hold approximately 24%. Treatment given: 10-day PBMC culture with coronavirus spike peptide pools or control peptides (ViraFEST assay). ViraFEST used peptide pools to expand antigen-specific T cells and subsequently sequenced their TCRs. Germline loops: CDR1 SNHLY, CDR2 FYNNEI. Trimming removed 3 bases at V and 6 bases at J, with 11 bases between. The CDR3 sequence is 13 residues long. Regarding this clonotype: No antigen is known for it.

Sequenced here: CD4+ T cells from blood, cultured in vitro, sampled before SARS-CoV-2 vaccination. The V call is TRBV2, the J call TRBJ1-2, with TRBD1 as a possible D gene (5 bases). This clonotype originated in a human donor who received a COVID-19 vaccine. The CDR3 loop is CASSESGFHGYTF. CDR3 coding DNA: TGTGCCAGCAGTGAGTCAGGGTTCCATGGCTACACCTTC.